Here is one TCR beta chain with its context. Its target is not known. The source of the sample is a study of shared clonotypes between healthy human individuals. The CD4+ fraction was divided into a CD45RA+ naive subset and a CD45RA-negative memory subset. General observations from the study: Generally, naive subsets (rather than memory subsets) showed larger estimated richness. Non-shared clonotypes showed lower generation probabilities than clonotypes common to all four donors. Sharing across four donors was highest in naive CD4 (roughly 5%) and lowest in memory CD8 (roughly 0.4%).

V lost 4 bases to trimming and J lost 9 bases; unmatched junction nucleotides: 19. Germline CDR1 is SGHRS and CDR2 is YFSETQ. The CDR3 length is 16 residues. Assay used: immunoSEQ multiplex PCR; TCRdb lists only in-frame clones, some missing. This sample has 2 million to 3 million clones, with roughly 93% found just once. The sample consisted of naive CD4+ T cells from PBMCs. Subset in this sample: CD45RA+ positively selected. This chain joins TRBV5-1 and TRBJ2-7; 7 nucleotides match TRBD2. The sequence derives from a young man in good health. Some clones in this sample may be carry-over from other donors' samples. The CDR3 loop reads CASSPGGGGDGEGQYF. The DNA of the CDR3 is TGCGCCAGCAGCCCTGGAGGCGGCGGGGATGGGGAGGGGCAGTACTTC.